This TCR beta chain originates from a study of patients and donors after allogeneic stem cell transplantation (dated by TCRdb to between 2020 and 2021). A word on this clonotype: The antigen this receptor binds is unknown. No per-base quality is available; no much larger clone lies one base away.

Library construction relied on RT-PCR. The sequencer listed for this sample is NextSeq 550. The public sequencing data were trimmed at Q25 with fastp and processed into clonotypes with MiXCR by TCRdb, which kept only in-frame beta chains. One record per CDR3 amino acid sequence lists the most common genes and DNA. Recorded for this sample are some 160,000 distinct CDR3 sequences; 20% to 25% of them occurred a single time. The ten largest make up around 26% of the sample. At the junction V is shortened by 4 bases and J by 6 bases; bases outside the gene matches: 8. Taken from cysteine to phenylalanine, the CDR3 has 14 residues. Only CDR3 DNA is held: 42 bases, read in frame from base 1.

This receptor was obtained from a human donor who was either an allogeneic HSCT recipient or a stem cell or donor lymphocyte infusion donor (not recorded which). It is not recorded whose cells these are; they may come from a transplant donor. In this chain, TRBV12-3 or TRBV12-4 is recombined with TRBJ1-1; 7 bases in the junction line up with TRBD1. Sample: blood, either unsorted or a sorted T cell fraction (not recorded which). The CDR3 is CASSYQGVVAEAFF. The sequenced DNA: TGTGCCAGCAGTTATCAGGGGGTTGTCGCTGAAGCTTTCTTT.